The rows below give T cell receptor beta chains drawn from one sample of a study of human thymus T cells. Assay used: immunoSEQ multiplex PCR; TCRdb lists only in-frame clones, some missing. Here the sample spans around 120,000 clones, around 94% being singletons. The sample taken for sequencing was thymus tissue. All receptors derive from a boy younger than two with a congenital heart defect but otherwise immunologically healthy. Each CDR3 is given without its conserved first and last residue. A D gene is named only where the DNA matches it firmly.

CDR3aa	len	v_gene	j_gene	d_gene
ASTLKTGNYGYT	12	TRBV5-8	TRBJ1-2	TRBD1
AWSSDRAQPNTEAF	14	TRBV30	TRBJ1-1	TRBD1
ASSFGQVNTEAF	12	TRBV28	TRBJ1-1	TRBD1
ASSEGTQGWNTEAF	14	TRBV10-1	TRBJ1-1	-
ASALLGDRVSYNEQF	15	TRBV28	TRBJ2-1	TRBD1
ASSLSGQGTYGYT	13	TRBV13	TRBJ1-2	TRBD1
ASSDGREIQF	10	TRBV6-4	TRBJ2-1	-
SVEENTGTHYEQY	13	TRBV29-1	TRBJ2-7	-
ASSQDDLAGADTQY	14	TRBV4-3	TRBJ2-3	TRBD2
ASSECRFGRSNQPQH	15	TRBV6-4	TRBJ1-5	-
ASSLGTGETKTEAF	14	TRBV28	TRBJ1-1	TRBD1
ASSLKGSDVYEQY	13	TRBV27	TRBJ2-7	-
ASSDTPRQSSSYEQY	15	TRBV6-1	TRBJ2-7	-
AWSVRGALGEKLF	13	TRBV30	TRBJ1-4	-
ASTGGGPGTEAF	12	TRBV28	TRBJ1-1	TRBD1
ASSSTTGAGNTIY	13	TRBV9	TRBJ1-3	TRBD1
ACHGTGKNEQF	11	TRBV30	TRBJ2-1	TRBD1
ASSLGGWREQY	11	TRBV7-2	TRBJ2-7	-
ASSHSRVRPYEQY	13	TRBV5-6	TRBJ2-7	-
ASSVGAYGYT	10	TRBV5-8	TRBJ1-2	-
ASSLRGQGSNTEAF	14	TRBV7-2	TRBJ1-1	-
ASSEGGALNSPLH	13	TRBV6-1	TRBJ1-6	-
AWKDQPADGYT	11	TRBV30	TRBJ1-2	-
ASSFRRGFGYT	11	TRBV27	TRBJ1-2	-
ASSRRAGGPETQY	13	TRBV6-5	TRBJ2-5	TRBD2
SARHGRPQY	9	TRBV20-1	TRBJ2-5	-
ASSRSRVGQGDLNTEAF	17	TRBV5-1	TRBJ1-1	TRBD1
ASSPALAGDRYETQY	15	TRBV18	TRBJ2-5	TRBD2
ASRSPGLNSPLH	12	TRBV2	TRBJ1-6	-
ASSFGDGTYNEQF	13	TRBV11-2	TRBJ2-1	-
ASSVPGLRFYEQY	13	TRBV6-1	TRBJ2-7	-
ASGRNEQF	8	TRBV2	TRBJ2-1	-
ASSPRSQAHEQY	12	TRBV4-3	TRBJ2-7	-
ASSNGTVQETQY	12	TRBV28	TRBJ2-5	-